The 8 T cell receptor beta chains below come from one sample, sequenced in a study of cytomegalovirus exposure and HLA in healthy donors (dated by TCRdb to about 2017). The library was prepared using the immunoSEQ multiplex PCR assay. The table comes from immuneACCESS by way of TCRdb, which keeps in-frame sequences with V and J called. Part of the clones is missing from these tables; in studies checked, under half for an unresolved V gene and the rest for unknown reasons. The sample table lists approximately 70,000 clones, roughly 94% of them with a count of one. The top ten hold 0.55% to 0.8% of the sample. Material: PBMCs. These receptors were collected from a woman between 18 and 29 years old in good health and CMV-seronegative.

J is TRBJ1-6 and V is TRBV28; perhaps TRBD1 as D (6 bases). The CDR3 totals 12 residues. The germline V gene has CDR1 MDHEN and CDR2 SYDVKM. Deletions cut 4 bases from V and 10 bases from J, with 8 bases between. The CDR3 bases are TGTGCCAGCAGTTACAGGGTCTCACCCCTCCACTTT. Protein product: CASSYRVSPLHF. Based on the CDR3 plus reference TRBV28 and TRBJ1-6, the full variable domain is DVKVTQSSRYLVKRTGEKVFLECVQDMDHENMFWYRQDPGLGLRLIYFSYDVKMKEKGDIPEGYSVSREKKERFSLILESASTNQTSMYLCASSYRVSPLHFGNGTRLTVT.

The rearrangement uses TRBV4-1 and TRBJ2-5; 7 bases are shared with TRBD2. The length of the CDR3 is 13 residues. The J segment lost 3 bases and the V segment lost 4 bases, leaving 2 bases of the junction unmatched. Germline-derived CDR1 and CDR2 are MGHRA and YSYEKL. CDR3 amino acids: CASSRGLKETQYF. In DNA, the CDR3 is TGCGCCAGCAGCCGGGGACTAAAAGAGACCCAGTACTTC.

CDR3 nucleotide sequence: TGCGCCAGCAGCCGCCCCGGGTCGACAGGGGGCGATGAGGGGGGCCTCCAAGAGACCCAGTACTTC. Residues: CASSRPGSTGGDEGGLQETQYF. The V call is TRBV4-1, the J call TRBJ2-5; 10 bases line up with TRBD1. Germline CDR1 MGHRA, CDR2 YSYEKL. V shed 4 bases and J 1 base; nucleotides not matched to a gene: 24. CDR3 length: 22 amino acids.

This chain connects TRBV6-6 to TRBJ1-5; D is undetermined. Germline values: CDR1 MNHNY, CDR2 SVGAGI (reference sequence). The CDR3 has 14 residues. The germline V and J ends were trimmed by 2 bases and 3 bases, with 8 bases remaining between them. CDR3: CASSYGQVNQPQHF. CDR3 DNA: TGTGCCAGCAGTTACGGCCAGGTCAATCAGCCCCAGCATTTT.

The J gene is TRBJ2-7, the V gene TRBV27, with 7 bases lining up with TRBD1. The J segment lost 0 bases and the V segment lost 5 bases, leaving 7 bases of the junction unmatched. Germline-derived CDR1 and CDR2 are MNHEY and SMNVEV (reference sequence). The CDR3 runs to 15 residues. The CDR3 DNA follows: TGTGCCAGCAGTGAGACAGGGAGAGTCTCCTACGAGCAGTACTTC. It codes for CASSETGRVSYEQYF.

V and J are TRBV4-2 and TRBJ2-2, with TRBD2 matching over 8 bases. The V gene end was trimmed by 2 bases and the J gene end by 4 bases; junction bases not matched to a gene: 9. Germline CDR1 and CDR2: LGHNA and YNFKEQ. The CDR3 is 17 residues long. CDR3 DNA: TGTGCCAGCAGCCAACCAACGGGGGGGCGAGGCACCGGGGAGCTGTTTTTT. Its protein product is CASSQPTGGRGTGELFF.

This chain links TRBV4-2 with TRBJ2-7; the D is unclear. V lost 0 bases and J lost 2, with 11 bases in between. Per the germline V gene, CDR1 is LGHNA and CDR2 is YNFKEQ. The CDR3 loop spans 15 amino acids. CDR3 in amino acids: CASSQDLSSPYEQYF. DNA of the CDR3: TGTGCCAGCAGCCAAGATCTTTCGAGCCCCTACGAGCAGTACTTC.

The chain employs TRBV6-5 and TRBJ1-2; 7 bases fit TRBD1. V shed 5 bases and J 0 bases; nucleotides not matched to a gene: 3. Germline V CDR1 and CDR2: MNHEY, SVGAGI. This CDR3 has 14 amino acids. CDR3: CASSQGVANYGYTF. CDR3 nucleotides: TGTGCCAGCAGTCAGGGGGTGGCTAACTATGGCTACACCTTC.